Included here is one T cell receptor (beta chain) sequence, with context. This record comes from a study of blood T cell repertoires in COVID-19. Clones were read by immunoSEQ multiplex PCR, and TCRdb kept only the in-frame ones, dropping some. Among about 280,000 clones listed, 85% to 90% were seen once. Enrolled through a virtual design, the participants were between 18 and 89 years of age and came from 24 US areas. The clonotype originates from a woman in her 30s with acute COVID-19. The material sequenced was PBMCs or T cells enriched from blood (not recorded which).

The chain's CDR3 is CASSLEHRSGNTIYF. The CDR3 DNA reads as TGTGCCAGCAGCCTCGAACATCGCTCTGGAAACACCATATATTTT. The chain combines TRBV4-2 with TRBJ1-3; no reliable D call. Germline values: CDR1 LGHNA, CDR2 YNFKEQ. V lost 4 bases, J lost 0 bases, and 10 bases lay in between. The CDR3 runs 15 residues.